These T cell receptor beta chains were read from a single sample in a study of T cell repertoires in Merkel cell carcinoma. Libraries were prepared by immunoSEQ multiplex PCR; TCRdb keeps only in-frame clonotypes and omits some of them. The data contain 11,000 to 15,000 clones, around four fifths of them seen just once; the ten biggest clones take up about a sixth. Sequencing used tumor tissue. The receptor source for this set is an adult with Merkel cell carcinoma. Both conserved end residues are part of each CDR3. Fields, in order: V gene, J gene, clone size, D gene, CDR3 DNA, CDR3 protein. A D gene is named only where the DNA matches it firmly. Only some rows state a clone size, as once, few, many or a class for expanded clones.

TRBV19	TRBJ2-7	-	-	TGTGCCAGTAGTAATAGGGCGTACGAGCAGTACTTC	CASSNRAYEQYF
TRBV7-2	TRBJ2-5	-	-	TGTGCCAGCAGCTTACAGCAGCAGACCCAGTACTTC	CASSLQQQTQYF
TRBV7-9	TRBJ2-1	few	-	TGTGCCAGCAGCGCCCCCGGAAGGGGCGAGCAGTTCTTC	CASSAPGRGEQFF
TRBV6-5	TRBJ1-4	-	-	TGTGCCAGCAGTTACGGACAAGGTAGCCCAAAACTGTTTTTT	CASSYGQGSPKLFF
TRBV6-5	TRBJ1-1	-	-	TGTGCCAGCAGTCAAAGCGGCACTGAAGCTTTCTTT	CASSQSGTEAFF
TRBV29-1	TRBJ2-3	-	TRBD1	TGCAGCGTGCCACGACAGGGGGCCCGAGATACGCAGTATTTT	CSVPRQGARDTQYF
TRBV6-5	TRBJ2-2	few	TRBD2	TGTGCCTGCTCTAGGACTAGAGTTCCCGGGGAGCTGTTTTTT	CACSRTRVPGELFF
TRBV5-1	TRBJ1-1	-	-	TGCGCCAGCAGCTTCGCCCAAGGGGTCACTGAAGCTTTCTTT	CASSFAQGVTEAFF
TRBV6-2/TRBV6-3	TRBJ1-4	large	TRBD1	TGTGCCAGCAGTTACTCTCTCCGGGACAGGGCTTCTAAACTGTTTTTT	CASSYSLRDRASKLFF
TRBV5-4	TRBJ2-1	-	-	TGTGCCAGCAGCTCCGCTTTCAGTGAGCAGTTCTTC	CASSSAFSEQFF
TRBV7-2	TRBJ2-2	few	-	TGTGCCAGCAGCTTAATGGGGGGTAACACCGGGGAGCTGTTTTTT	CASSLMGGNTGELFF
TRBV5-5	TRBJ1-1	-	-	TGTGCCAGCAGCTGGGATACAGGGAACACTGAAGCTTTCTTT	CASSWDTGNTEAFF
TRBV2	TRBJ2-3	-	TRBD1	TGTGCCAGCAGCCCAGGACAGGGTCGAACAGATACGCAGTATTTT	CASSPGQGRTDTQYF
TRBV7-9	TRBJ1-1	few	TRBD1	TGTGCCAGCAGCTCGACGACAGGGGACACTGAAGCTTTCTTT	CASSSTTGDTEAFF
TRBV9	TRBJ2-1	-	-	TGTGCCAGCAGCACCATGGGGACGACCTACACCTACAATGAGCAGTTCTTC	CASSTMGTTYTYNEQFF
TRBV30	TRBJ1-6	few	-	TGTGCCTGGGGGGTCGGGACACCCCTCCACTTT	CAWGVGTPLHF
TRBV2	TRBJ1-2	once	TRBD1	TGTGCCAGCAGTCAGGGGGACCCTGGTAGCTATGGCTACACCTTC	CASSQGDPGSYGYTF
TRBV3-1/TRBV3-2	TRBJ1-2	once	-	TGTGCCAGCAGCCAAGACGGGGCTTTGGGTGGCTACACCTTC	CASSQDGALGGYTF
TRBV4-1	TRBJ2-7	once	-	TGCGCCAGCAGCCCCAGGACGGAGGGGATCGAGCAGTACTTC	CASSPRTEGIEQYF
TRBV4-1	TRBJ2-4	-	-	TGCGCCAGCAGCCCCCGGTTAGCCAAAAACATTCAGTACTTC	CASSPRLAKNIQYF
TRBV9	TRBJ2-5	-	-	TGTGCCAGCAGCGTAAAAGACAGAGTGTGGGAGACCCAGTACTTC	CASSVKDRVWETQYF
TRBV19	TRBJ1-1	-	-	TGTGCCAGTAGTATAGTGGCCAGCCGAACCCCTTTGGAAGCTTTCTTT	CASSIVASRTPLEAFF
TRBV15	TRBJ2-1	-	TRBD2	TGTGCCACCAGCTTAGCGGGAGGGGGGAATGAGCAGTTCTTC	CATSLAGGGNEQFF
TRBV10-3	TRBJ1-6	-	TRBD1	TGTGCCATCAGTGATACTACCGGGACAGGGACTTCACCCCTCCACTTT	CAISDTTGTGTSPLHF